The entry that follows covers one T cell receptor beta chain sequence. Each of the donors was a healthy adult who was HIV-negative and had not had a recent acute infection or vaccination. These data are taken from a study of shared clonotypes between healthy human individuals. It was about 190 ng DNA, some 30,000 T cell genomes, that sorted-subset replicate PCRs used. Clones were sequenced by immunoSEQ multiplex PCR, and TCRdb holds only the in-frame ones, with some missing. The top ten clones hold about 2% of a sample with 600,000 to 750,000 clones, around 72% of them seen once. V was clipped by 1 base and J by 0 bases, with 7 bases between them. Per the germline V gene, CDR1 is LNHDA and CDR2 is SQIVND (reference sequence). CDR3 length: 15 amino acids.

Input material: memory CD4+ T cells sorted from blood. The subset here: CD45RA-negative fraction. This chain connects TRBV19 to TRBJ1-5; D unclear. The sequence derives from a woman aged 25 to 39 in good health. The CDR3 sequence: CASSIALTSNQPQHF. CDR3 nucleotide sequence: TGTGCCAGTAGTATAGCCCTGACTAGCAATCAGCCCCAGCATTTT.